This T cell receptor beta chain was sequenced for a study of blood T cell repertoires in COVID-19. Study at large: COVID-19 samples from acute and convalescent phases originated in the United States, Italy and Spain.

In the original processing: Estimation of nucleated cell counts was performed using reference gene primer amplification. Clones were sequenced by immunoSEQ multiplex PCR, and TCRdb holds only the in-frame ones, with some missing. V and J calls and clone size come straight from that table; D and trimming were deduced from the DNA. The sample has approximately 450,000 clones; 87% are singletons. Participants were aged roughly 18 to 90 years, lived in about 26 US areas, and enrolled virtually. CDR3 size: 12 residues. Trimming left V 7 bases short and J 4 bases short, with 10 bases between. Germline V gives CDR1 LNHDA, CDR2 SQIVND (reference sequence). Notes on this clone: The same CDR3 can be traced to other DNA sequences in this sample.

The chain uses TRBV19 and TRBJ1-2, with D maybe TRBD1 (6 bases). The source material was PBMCs or T cells enriched from blood (not recorded which). This clonotype was obtained from a woman between 18 and 29 years old with acute COVID-19. The CDR3 loop reads CASIDRTYGYTF. The CDR3 DNA reads as TGTGCCAGTATTGACAGGACCTATGGCTACACCTTC.